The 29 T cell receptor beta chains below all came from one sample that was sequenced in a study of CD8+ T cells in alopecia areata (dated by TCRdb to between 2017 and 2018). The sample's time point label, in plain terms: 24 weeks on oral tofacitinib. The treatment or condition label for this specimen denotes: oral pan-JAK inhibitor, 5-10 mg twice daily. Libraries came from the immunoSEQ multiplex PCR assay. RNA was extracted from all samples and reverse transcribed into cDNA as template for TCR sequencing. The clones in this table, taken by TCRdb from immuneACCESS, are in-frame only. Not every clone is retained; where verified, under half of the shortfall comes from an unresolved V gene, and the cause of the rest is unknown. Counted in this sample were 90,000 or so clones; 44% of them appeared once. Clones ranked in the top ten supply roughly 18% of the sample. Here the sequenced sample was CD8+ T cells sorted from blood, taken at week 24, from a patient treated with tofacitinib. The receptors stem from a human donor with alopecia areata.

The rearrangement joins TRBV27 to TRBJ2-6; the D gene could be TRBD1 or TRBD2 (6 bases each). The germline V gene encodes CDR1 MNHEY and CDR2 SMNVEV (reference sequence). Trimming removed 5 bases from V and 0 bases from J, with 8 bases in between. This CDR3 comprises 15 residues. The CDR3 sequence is CASSRGVSGANVLTF. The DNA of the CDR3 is TGTGCCAGCAGTAGGGGGGTCTCTGGGGCCAACGTCCTGACTTTC.

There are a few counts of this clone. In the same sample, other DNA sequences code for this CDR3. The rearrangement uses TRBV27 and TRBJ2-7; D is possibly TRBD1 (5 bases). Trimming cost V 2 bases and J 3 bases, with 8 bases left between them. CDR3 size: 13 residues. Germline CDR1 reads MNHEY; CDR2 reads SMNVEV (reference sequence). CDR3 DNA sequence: TGTGCCAGCAGTTTACGCGACAGCTACGAGCAGTACTTC. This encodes CASSLRDSYEQYF.

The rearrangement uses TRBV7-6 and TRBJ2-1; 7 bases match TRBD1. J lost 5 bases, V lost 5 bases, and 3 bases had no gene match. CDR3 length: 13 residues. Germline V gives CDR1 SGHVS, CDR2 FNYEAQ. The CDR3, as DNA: TGTGCCAGCAGCAGCACAGGGGACAATGAGCAGTTCTTC. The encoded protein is CASSSTGDNEQFF.

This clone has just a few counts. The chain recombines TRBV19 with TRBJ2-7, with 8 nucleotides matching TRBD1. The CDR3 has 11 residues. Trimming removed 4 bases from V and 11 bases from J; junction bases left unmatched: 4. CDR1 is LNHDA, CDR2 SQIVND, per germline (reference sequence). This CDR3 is CASSTGQGKYF. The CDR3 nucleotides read TGTGCCAGTAGTACCGGACAGGGCAAGTACTTC.

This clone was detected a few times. The CDR3 nucleotides read TGCAGCGTTTGGGACAGGGTGAGCTACGAGCAGTACTTC. Protein product: CSVWDRVSYEQYF. The chain uses TRBV29-1 and TRBJ2-7; 9 positions match TRBD1. V lost 5 bases, J lost 3 bases, and 5 bases stayed unmatched. This CDR3 spans 13 amino acids. Germline V gene lookup returns CDR1 SQVTM and CDR2 ANQGSEA.

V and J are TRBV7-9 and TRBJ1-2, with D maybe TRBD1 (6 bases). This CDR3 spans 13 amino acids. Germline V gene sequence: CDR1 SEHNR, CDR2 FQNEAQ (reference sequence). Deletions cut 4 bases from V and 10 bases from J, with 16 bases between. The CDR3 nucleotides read TGTGCCAGCAGCTCTCCGACAGGTAGCCCCTACACCTTC. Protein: CASSSPTGSPYTF.

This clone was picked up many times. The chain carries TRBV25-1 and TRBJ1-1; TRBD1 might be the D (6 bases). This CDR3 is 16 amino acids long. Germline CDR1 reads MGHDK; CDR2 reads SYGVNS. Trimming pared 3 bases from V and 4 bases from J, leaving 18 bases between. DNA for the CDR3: TGTGCCAGCAGTGATGGCCGGGGGCGCGGGGCCACTGAAGCTTTCTTT. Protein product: CASSDGRGRGATEAFF.

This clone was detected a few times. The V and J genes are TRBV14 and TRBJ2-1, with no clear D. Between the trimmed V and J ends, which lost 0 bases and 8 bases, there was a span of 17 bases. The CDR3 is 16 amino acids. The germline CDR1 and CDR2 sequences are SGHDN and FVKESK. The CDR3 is CASSQDLNILEDEQFF. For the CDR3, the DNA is TGTGCCAGCAGCCAAGATTTAAACATCCTTGAGGATGAGCAGTTCTTC.

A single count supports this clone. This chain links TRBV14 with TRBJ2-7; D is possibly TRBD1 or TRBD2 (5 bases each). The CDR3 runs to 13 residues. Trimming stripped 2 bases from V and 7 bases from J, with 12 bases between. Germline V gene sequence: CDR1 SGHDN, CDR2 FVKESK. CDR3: CASSQWDPGEQYF. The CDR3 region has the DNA TGTGCCAGCAGCCAATGGGACCCGGGGGAGCAGTACTTC.

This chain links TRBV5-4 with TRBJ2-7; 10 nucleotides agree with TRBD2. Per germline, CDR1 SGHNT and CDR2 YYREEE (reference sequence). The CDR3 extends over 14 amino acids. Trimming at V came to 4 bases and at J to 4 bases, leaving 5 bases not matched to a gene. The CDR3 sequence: CASSAGLAEYEQYF. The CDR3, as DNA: TGTGCCAGCAGCGCCGGACTAGCGGAGTACGAGCAGTACTTC.

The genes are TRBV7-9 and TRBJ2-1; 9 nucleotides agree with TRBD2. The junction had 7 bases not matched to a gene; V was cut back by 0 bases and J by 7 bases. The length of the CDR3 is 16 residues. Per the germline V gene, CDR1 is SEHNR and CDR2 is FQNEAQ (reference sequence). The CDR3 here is CASSLAGGRGLNEQFF. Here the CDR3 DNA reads TGTGCCAGCAGCTTAGCTGGCGGGAGGGGATTAAATGAGCAGTTCTTC.

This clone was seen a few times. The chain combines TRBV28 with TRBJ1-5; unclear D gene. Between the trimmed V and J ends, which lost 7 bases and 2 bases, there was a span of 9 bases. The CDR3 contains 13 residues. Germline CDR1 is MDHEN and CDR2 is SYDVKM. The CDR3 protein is CASMLVGNQPQHF. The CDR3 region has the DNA TGTGCCAGCATGCTGGTTGGCAATCAGCCCCAGCATTTT.

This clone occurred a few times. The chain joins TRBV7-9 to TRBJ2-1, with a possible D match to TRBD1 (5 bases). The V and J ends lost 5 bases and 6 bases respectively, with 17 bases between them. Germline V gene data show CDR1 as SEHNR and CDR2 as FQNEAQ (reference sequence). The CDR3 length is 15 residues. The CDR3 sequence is CASSHRQYKGNEQFF. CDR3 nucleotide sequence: TGTGCCAGCAGCCACAGGCAGTATAAGGGCAATGAGCAGTTCTTC.

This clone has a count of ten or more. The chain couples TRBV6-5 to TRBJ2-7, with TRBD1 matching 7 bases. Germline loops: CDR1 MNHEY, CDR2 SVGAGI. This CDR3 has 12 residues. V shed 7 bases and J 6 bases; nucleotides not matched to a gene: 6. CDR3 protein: CASTSTGAEQYF. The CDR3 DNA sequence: TGTGCCAGCACCTCTACAGGGGCCGAGCAGTACTTC.

The DNA of the CDR3 is TGTGCCAGCAGCTCGGGGAACTACGAGCAGTACTTC. Protein product: CASSSGNYEQYF. The chain employs TRBV27 and TRBJ2-7; D perhaps matches TRBD2 (5 bases). The CDR3 runs to 12 residues. Between the trimmed V and J ends, which lost 6 bases and 3 bases, there was a span of 9 bases. The germline gives CDR1 MNHEY, CDR2 SMNVEV (reference sequence).

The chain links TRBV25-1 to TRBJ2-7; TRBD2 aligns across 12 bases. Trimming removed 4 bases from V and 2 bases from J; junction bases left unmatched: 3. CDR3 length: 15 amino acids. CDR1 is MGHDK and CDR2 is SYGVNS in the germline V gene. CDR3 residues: CASSARLAGAYEQYF. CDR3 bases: TGTGCCAGCAGTGCGAGACTAGCGGGGGCCTACGAGCAGTACTTC.

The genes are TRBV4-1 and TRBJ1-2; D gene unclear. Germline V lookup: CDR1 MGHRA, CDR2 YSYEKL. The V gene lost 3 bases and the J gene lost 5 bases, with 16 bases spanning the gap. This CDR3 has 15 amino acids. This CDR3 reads CASSQGSVTAYGYTF. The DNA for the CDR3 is TGCGCCAGCAGCCAGGGCTCGGTCACGGCGTATGGCTACACCTTC.

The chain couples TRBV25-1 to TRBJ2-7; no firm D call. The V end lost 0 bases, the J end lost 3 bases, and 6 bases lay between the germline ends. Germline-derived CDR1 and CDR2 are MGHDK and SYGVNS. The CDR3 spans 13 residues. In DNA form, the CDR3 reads TGTGCCAGCAGTGAATACCTGAACTACGAGCAGTACTTC. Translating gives CASSEYLNYEQYF.

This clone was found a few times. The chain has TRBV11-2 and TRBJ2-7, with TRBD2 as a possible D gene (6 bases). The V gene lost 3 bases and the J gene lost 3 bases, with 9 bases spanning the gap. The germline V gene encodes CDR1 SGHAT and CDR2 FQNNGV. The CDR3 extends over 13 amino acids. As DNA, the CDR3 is TGTGCCAGCAGCTTGGGGGGATTCTACGAGCAGTACTTC. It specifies CASSLGGFYEQYF.

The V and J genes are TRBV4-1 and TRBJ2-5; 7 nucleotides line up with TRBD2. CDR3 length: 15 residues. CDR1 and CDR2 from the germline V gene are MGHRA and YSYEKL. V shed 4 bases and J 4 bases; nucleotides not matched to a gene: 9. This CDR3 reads CASSPDGGGRETQYF. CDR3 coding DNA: TGCGCCAGCAGCCCCGATGGGGGGGGTCGAGAGACCCAGTACTTC.

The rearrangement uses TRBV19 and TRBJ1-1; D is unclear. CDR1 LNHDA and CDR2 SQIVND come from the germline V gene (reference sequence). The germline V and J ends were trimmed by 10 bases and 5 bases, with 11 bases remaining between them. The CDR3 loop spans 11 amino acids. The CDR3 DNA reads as TGTGCCACATATCAGGCGACTGAAGCTTTCTTT. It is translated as CATYQATEAFF.

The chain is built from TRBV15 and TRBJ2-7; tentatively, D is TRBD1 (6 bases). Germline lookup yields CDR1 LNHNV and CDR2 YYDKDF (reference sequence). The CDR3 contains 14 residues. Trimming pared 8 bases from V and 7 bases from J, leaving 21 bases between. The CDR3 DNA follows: TGTGCCACCGGTACCTGGGGACAACCCGGGGAGCAGTACTTC. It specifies CATGTWGQPGEQYF.

CDR3: CSAQEPNTGELFF. CDR3 bases: TGCAGCGCTCAGGAACCGAACACCGGGGAGCTGTTTTTT. The rearrangement joins TRBV29-1 to TRBJ2-2; D is undetermined. Looked up from germline, CDR1 is SQVTM and CDR2 is ANQGSEA. The length of the CDR3 is 13 residues. V was pared by 7 bases and J by 0 bases, with 9 bases between.

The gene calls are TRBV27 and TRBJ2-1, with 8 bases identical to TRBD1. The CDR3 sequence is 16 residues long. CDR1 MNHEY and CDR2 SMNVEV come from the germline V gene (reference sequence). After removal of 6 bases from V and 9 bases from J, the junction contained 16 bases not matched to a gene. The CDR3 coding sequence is TGTGCCAGCAGCGAAGACAGGGGCACTCGGTTTGGTGAGCAGTTCTTC. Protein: CASSEDRGTRFGEQFF.

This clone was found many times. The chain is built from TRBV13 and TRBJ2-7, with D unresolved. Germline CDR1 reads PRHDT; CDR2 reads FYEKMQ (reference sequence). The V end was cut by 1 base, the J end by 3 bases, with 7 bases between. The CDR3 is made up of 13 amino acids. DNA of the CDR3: TGTGCCAGCAGCTTAGCGGCGTTCTACGAGCAGTACTTC. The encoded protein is CASSLAAFYEQYF.

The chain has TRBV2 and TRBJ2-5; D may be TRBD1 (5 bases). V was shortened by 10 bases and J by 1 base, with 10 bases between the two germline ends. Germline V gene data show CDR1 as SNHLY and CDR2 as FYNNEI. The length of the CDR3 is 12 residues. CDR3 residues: CAISTAQETQYF. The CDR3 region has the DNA TGTGCCATATCGACAGCCCAAGAGACCCAGTACTTC.

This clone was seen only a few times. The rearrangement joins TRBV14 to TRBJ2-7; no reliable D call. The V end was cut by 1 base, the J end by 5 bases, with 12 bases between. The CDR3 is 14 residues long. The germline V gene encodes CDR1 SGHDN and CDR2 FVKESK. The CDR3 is CASSQVAGQHEQYF. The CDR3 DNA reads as TGTGCCAGCAGCCAAGTGGCAGGTCAGCACGAGCAGTACTTC.

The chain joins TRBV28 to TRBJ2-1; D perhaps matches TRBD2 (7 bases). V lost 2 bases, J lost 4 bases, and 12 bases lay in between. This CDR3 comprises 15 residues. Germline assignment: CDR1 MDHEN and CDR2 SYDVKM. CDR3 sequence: CASSLPGGGYNEQFF. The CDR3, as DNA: TGTGCCAGCAGTTTACCGGGGGGCGGGTACAATGAGCAGTTCTTC.

The CDR3 protein is CASSEAHAGFYGYTF. CDR3 DNA sequence: TGTGCCAGCAGTGAAGCGCATGCGGGCTTTTATGGCTACACCTTC. This chain links TRBV6-1 with TRBJ1-2; D is undetermined. The CDR3 has 15 residues. Trimming removed 0 bases from V and 5 bases from J, with 13 bases in between. Germline CDR1 is MNHNS and CDR2 is SASEGT.